This T cell receptor (beta chain) emerged from a study of cytotoxic CD8 clonotypes in ibrutinib-treated CLL. Study context: Partial response was seen in approximately 24 patients and complete response in 2; after median roughly six years, approximately 15 stayed remitted, around twelve progressed. General study points: Clonality, elevated at ibrutinib response, dropped back toward baseline at progression.

The V end lost 4 bases, the J end lost 1 base, and 12 bases lay between the germline ends. The CDR3 is 16 residues long. Germline V gene sequence: CDR1 SGHRS, CDR2 YFSETQ. The planned depth of sequencing spanned 1 in 200,000 to 1 in 1 million T cells. Produced via immunoSEQ multiplex PCR; TCRdb's table is partial and in-frame only. The repertoire holds 330,000 or so clones, with roughly two thirds as singletons. As to this clone: Its antigen is as yet unknown.

The J gene is TRBJ2-6, the V gene TRBV5-1; D might be TRBD1 (5 bases). The material was PBMCs, obtained after 36 months of ibrutinib treatment. This TCR was sampled from a human donor with chronic lymphocytic leukemia. The CDR3 DNA reads TGCGCCAGCAGCCAAGTCCCAGGGTCTGGGGCCAACGTCCTGACTTTC. Translated: CASSQVPGSGANVLTF.